This record looks at one T cell receptor (beta chain) sequence and its context. These data belong to a study of CD8 T cells in Susac syndrome. RNA, at about 0.45 to 1 ug, was reverse transcribed with random hexamers. TCRdb itself ran the immunoSEQ multiplex PCR reads through MiXCR, one entry per CDR3 protein. The sample yields roughly 220,000 distinct CDR3 sequences, about 95% seen once. The CDR3 is 17 residues long. Germline assignment: CDR1 SGHTA and CDR2 FQGNSA. V lost 0 bases and J lost 10, with 22 bases in between. The rearrangement links TRBV7-2 to TRBJ2-1; tentatively, D is TRBD2 (6 bases). Sequenced input: CD4+ T cells from PBMCs. This sequence originates from a human donor with Susac syndrome. The CDR3, as DNA: TGTGCCAGCAGCTTAGCCCCGGCGGGGCTCCCTTCGGAGGAGCAGTTCTTC. It yields the protein CASSLAPAGLPSEEQFF.